The entry that follows covers one TCR beta chain sequence. Its antigen is as yet unknown. Germline and junction disagree at one end, which may indicate a read error. This sample was taken from a study of beta chain features in type 1 diabetes. Study-wide results and caveats: All four CD4+ subsets of Type 1 diabetes patients contained TCRB CDR3s that were moderately but significantly shorter. Within the patient group, naive, central memory and Treg TCRB repertoires appeared more similar to each other than within healthy donors.

As every portion of the isolated RNA was reverse transcribed, the sequencing read expressed TCRB transcripts. This table comes from immunoSEQ multiplex PCR, and its TCRdb copy is limited to in-frame clones, with some not included. The table shows 150,000 or so clones, with over 55% occurring only once. Sorting that relied on CD45RO/CCR7/CD25/CD127/CD95/CD27 yielded CD4+ naive, central memory, regulatory and stem cell-like memory cells. The TCR sequence derives from a man in his thirties or forties with type 1 diabetes. The sequenced sample was naive CD4+ T cells from blood.

The DNA for the CDR3 is TGCGCCAGCAGGCAAGGAGGGGCCCGACCAGAGACCCAGTACTTC. Encoded protein: CASRQGGARPETQYF. The chain joins TRBV4-1 to TRBJ2-5, with D tentatively TRBD2 (6 bases). This CDR3 contains 15 residues. The V gene's germline CDR1 is MGHRA and CDR2 YSYEKL.